This TCR beta chain is from a study of response to subunit inactivated influenza vaccine (dated by TCRdb to about 2018). Some background on the complete study: Deep quantitative T cell receptor repertoire profiling was used in the study to track responses to a trivalent subunit inactivated influenza vaccine. What the work shows at the level of the full study, not this receptor alone: According to the authors, only a limited number of new T cells may be recruited by each seasonal influenza vaccination.

Based on the germline V gene, the CDR1 and CDR2 sequences are MDHEN and SYDVKM. V loses 3 bases, J loses 0 bases, and the germline ends lie 6 bases apart. Reading from cysteine to phenylalanine, the CDR3 counts 13 amino acids. The entry retains the CDR3 DNA only, 39 bases that are in frame from base 1. This clonotype was seen more than once but under ten times. Its cognate antigen has yet to be identified. No quality values exist for individual bases; no much larger clone is one base distant. Libraries were constructed by RT-PCR. The data were produced on an Illumina HiSeq 2500. Using fastp at Q25 and MiXCR, TCRdb reprocessed the public reads and kept productive beta chains. Records with the same CDR3 protein are collapsed into one entry carrying the most frequent genes and DNA. The sample includes some 600,000 distinct CDR3 sequences, with around 15% observed a single time. Less than 8.5% of the sample lies in the top ten.

This receptor was identified in a man between 50 and 59 years old who received an inactivated influenza vaccine. Donor details come from another sample of the same person, matched by shared clones. The chain links TRBV28 with TRBJ2-7; the D gene remains uncertain. This material consisted of PBMCs from blood, taken roughly 2 weeks before vaccination. The nucleotides are TGTGCCAGCAGTTTTCCTGTCTCCTACGAGCAGTACTTC. It codes for CASSFPVSYEQYF.